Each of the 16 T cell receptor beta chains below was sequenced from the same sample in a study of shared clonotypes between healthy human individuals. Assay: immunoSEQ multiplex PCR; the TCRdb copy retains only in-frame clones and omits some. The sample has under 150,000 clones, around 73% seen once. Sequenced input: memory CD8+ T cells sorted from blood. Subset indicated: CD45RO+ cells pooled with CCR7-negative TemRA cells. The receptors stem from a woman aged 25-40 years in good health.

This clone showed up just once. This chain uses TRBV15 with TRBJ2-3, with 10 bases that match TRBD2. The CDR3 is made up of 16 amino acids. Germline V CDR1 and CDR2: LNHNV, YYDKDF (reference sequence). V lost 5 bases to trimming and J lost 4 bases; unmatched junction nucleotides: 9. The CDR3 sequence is CATSSASGSIADTQYF. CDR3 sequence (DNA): TGTGCCACCAGCTCCGCTAGCGGGAGCATTGCAGATACGCAGTATTTT. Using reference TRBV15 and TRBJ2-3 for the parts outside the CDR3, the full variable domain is DAMVIQNPRYQVTQFGKPVTLSCSQTLNHNVMYWYQQKSSQAPKLLFHYYDKDFNNEADTPDNFQSRRPNTSFCFLDIRSPGLGDTAMYLCATSSASGSIADTQYFGPGTRLTVL.

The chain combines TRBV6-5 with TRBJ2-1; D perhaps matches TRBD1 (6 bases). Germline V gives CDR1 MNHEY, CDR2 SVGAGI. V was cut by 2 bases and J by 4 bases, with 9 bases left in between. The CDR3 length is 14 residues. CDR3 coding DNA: TGTGCCAGCAGTTACGTAGGACAGTACAATGAGCAGTTCTTC. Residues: CASSYVGQYNEQFF.

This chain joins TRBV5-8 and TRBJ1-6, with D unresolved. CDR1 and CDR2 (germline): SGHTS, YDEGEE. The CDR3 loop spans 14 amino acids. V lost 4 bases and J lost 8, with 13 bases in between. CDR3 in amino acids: CASSRTPWDSPLHF. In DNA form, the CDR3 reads TGTGCCAGCAGCCGGACCCCCTGGGATTCACCCCTCCACTTT.

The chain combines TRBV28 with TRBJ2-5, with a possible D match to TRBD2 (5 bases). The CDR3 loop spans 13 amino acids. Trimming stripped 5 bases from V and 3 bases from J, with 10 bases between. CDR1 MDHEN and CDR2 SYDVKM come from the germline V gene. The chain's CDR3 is CASSPAGEETQYF. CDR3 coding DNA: TGTGCCAGCAGTCCCGCGGGTGAAGAGACCCAGTACTTC. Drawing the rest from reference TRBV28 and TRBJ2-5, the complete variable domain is DVKVTQSSRYLVKRTGEKVFLECVQDMDHENMFWYRQDPGLGLRLIYFSYDVKMKEKGDIPEGYSVSREKKERFSLILESASTNQTSMYLCASSPAGEETQYFGPGTRLLVL.

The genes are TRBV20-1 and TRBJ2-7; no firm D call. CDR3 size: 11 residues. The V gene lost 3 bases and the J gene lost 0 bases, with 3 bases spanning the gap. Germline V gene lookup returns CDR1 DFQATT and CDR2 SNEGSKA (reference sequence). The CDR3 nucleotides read TGCAGTGCTAGCATCTCCTACGAGCAGTACTTC. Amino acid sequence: CSASISYEQYF.

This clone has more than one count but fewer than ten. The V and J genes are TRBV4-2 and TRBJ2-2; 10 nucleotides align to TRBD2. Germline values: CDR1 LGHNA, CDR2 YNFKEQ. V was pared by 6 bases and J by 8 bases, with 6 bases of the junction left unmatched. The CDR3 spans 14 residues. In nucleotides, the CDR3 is TGTGCCAGCAGGCTAGCGGGAGAGGGAGGGGAGCTGTTTTTT. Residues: CASRLAGEGGELFF.

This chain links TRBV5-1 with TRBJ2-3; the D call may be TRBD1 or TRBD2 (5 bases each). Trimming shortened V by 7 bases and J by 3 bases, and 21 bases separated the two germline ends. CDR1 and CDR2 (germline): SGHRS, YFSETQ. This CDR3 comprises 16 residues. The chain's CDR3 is CASSQWGGRETDTQYF. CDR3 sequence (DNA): TGCGCCAGCTCCCAATGGGGCGGGCGCGAAACAGATACGCAGTATTTT.

In DNA, the CDR3 is TGTGCCAGCAGTACCGGGACTAGCGGGAGTTCCTACGAGCAGTACTTC. Translated: CASSTGTSGSSYEQYF. The chain couples TRBV2 to TRBJ2-7; 14 bases are shared with TRBD2. Unmatched junction bases numbered 4, after V lost 5 bases and J lost 1 base. Germline lookup yields CDR1 SNHLY and CDR2 FYNNEI. The CDR3 extends over 16 amino acids.

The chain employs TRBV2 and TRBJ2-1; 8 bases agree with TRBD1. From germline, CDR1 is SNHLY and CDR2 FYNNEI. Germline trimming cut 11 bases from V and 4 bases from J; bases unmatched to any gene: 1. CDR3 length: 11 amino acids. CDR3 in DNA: TGTGCCCGACAGGGGTACAATGAGCAGTTCTTC. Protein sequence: CARQGYNEQFF.

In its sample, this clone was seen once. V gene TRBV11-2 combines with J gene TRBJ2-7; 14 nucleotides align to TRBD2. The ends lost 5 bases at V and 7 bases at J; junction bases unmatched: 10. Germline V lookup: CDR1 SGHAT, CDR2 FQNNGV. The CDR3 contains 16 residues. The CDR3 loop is CASSMRTSGRSGEQYF. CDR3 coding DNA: TGTGCCAGCAGCATGAGGACTAGCGGGAGGTCGGGAGAGCAGTACTTC. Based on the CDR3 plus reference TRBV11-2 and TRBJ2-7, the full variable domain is EAGVAQSPRYKIIEKRQSVAFWCNPISGHATLYWYQQILGQGPKLLIQFQNNGVVDDSQLPKDRFSAERLKGVDSTLKIQPAKLEDSAVYLCASSMRTSGRSGEQYFGPGTRLTVT.

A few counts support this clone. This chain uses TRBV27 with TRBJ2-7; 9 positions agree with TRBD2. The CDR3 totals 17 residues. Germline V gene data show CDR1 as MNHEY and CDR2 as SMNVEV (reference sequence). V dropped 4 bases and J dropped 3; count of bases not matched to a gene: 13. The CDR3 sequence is CASSSSGLAGNFYEQYF. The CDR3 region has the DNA TGTGCCAGCAGTTCCTCGGGCCTAGCGGGAAACTTCTACGAGCAGTACTTC.

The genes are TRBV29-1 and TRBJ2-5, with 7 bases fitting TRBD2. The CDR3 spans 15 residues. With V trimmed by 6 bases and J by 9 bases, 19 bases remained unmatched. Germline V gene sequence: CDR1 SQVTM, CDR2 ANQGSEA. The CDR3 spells CSVILGLTPLLAQYF. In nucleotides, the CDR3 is TGCAGCGTAATACTGGGACTAACCCCTCTTTTGGCCCAGTACTTC. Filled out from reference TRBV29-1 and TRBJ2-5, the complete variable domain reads SAVISQKPSRDICQRGTSLTIQCQVDSQVTMMFWYRQQPGQSLTLIATANQGSEATYESGFVIDKFPISRPNLTFSTLTVSNMSPEDSSIYLCSVILGLTPLLAQYFGPGTRLLVL.

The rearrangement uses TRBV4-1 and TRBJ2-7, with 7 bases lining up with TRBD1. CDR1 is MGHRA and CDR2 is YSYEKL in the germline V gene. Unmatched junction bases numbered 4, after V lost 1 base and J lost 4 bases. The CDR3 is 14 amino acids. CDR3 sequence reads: CASSQVDREYEQYF. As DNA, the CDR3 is TGCGCCAGCAGCCAAGTCGACAGGGAGTACGAGCAGTACTTC.

CDR3 nucleotide sequence: TGTGCCAGCAGCTTCTCCTGGGCCCGGCTTGCAGATACGCAGTATTTT. Translating gives CASSFSWARLADTQYF. The genes are TRBV11-2 and TRBJ2-3; D is undetermined. The CDR3 runs to 16 residues. Germline V gene sequence: CDR1 SGHAT, CDR2 FQNNGV. Trimming pared 3 bases from V and 4 bases from J, leaving 17 bases between.

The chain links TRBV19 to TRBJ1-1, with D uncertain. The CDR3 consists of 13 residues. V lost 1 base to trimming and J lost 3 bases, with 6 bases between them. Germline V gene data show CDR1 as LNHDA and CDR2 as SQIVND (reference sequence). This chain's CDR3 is CASSIGQYTEAFF. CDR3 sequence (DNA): TGTGCCAGTAGTATAGGACAATACACTGAAGCTTTCTTT.

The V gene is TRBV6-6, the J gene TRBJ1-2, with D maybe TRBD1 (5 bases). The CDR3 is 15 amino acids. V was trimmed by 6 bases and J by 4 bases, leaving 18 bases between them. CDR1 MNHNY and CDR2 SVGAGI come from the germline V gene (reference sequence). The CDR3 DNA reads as TGTGCCAGCAGAACGGGGCTTGGAGTCGGCTATGGCTACACCTTC. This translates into CASRTGLGVGYGYTF.